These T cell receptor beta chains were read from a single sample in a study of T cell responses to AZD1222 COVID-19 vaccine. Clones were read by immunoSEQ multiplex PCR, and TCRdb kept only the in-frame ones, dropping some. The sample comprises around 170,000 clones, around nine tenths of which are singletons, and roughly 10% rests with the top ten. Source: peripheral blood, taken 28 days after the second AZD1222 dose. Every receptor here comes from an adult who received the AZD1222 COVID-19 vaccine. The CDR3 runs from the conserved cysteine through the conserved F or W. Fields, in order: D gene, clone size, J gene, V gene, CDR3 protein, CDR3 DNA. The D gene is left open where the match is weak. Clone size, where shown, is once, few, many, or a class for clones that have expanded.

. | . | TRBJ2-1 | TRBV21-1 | CASRVGEKRGAYNEQFF | TGTGCCAGCAGAGTTGGAGAGAAGCGGGGGGCCTACAATGAGCAGTTCTTC
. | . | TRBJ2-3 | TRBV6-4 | CASSDSANRGDTQYF | TGTGCCAGCAGTGACTCGGCGAATAGGGGCGATACGCAGTATTTT
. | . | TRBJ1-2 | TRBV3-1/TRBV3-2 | CASSHITQTKGYTF | TGTGCCAGCAGCCATATAACCCAGACAAAGGGCTACACCTTC
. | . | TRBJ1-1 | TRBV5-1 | CASSFWGGTNTEAFF | TGCGCCAGCAGCTTTTGGGGGGGCACGAACACTGAAGCTTTCTTT
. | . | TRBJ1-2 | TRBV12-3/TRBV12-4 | CASSRLTAGYTF | TGTGCCAGCAGTCGTTTGACAGCCGGCTACACCTTC
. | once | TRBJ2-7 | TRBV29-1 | CSVARSGYEQYF | TGCAGCGTTGCGCGGTCGGGCTACGAGCAGTACTTC
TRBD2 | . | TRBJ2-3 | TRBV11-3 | CASSLVLTSGGEDTQYF | TGTGCCAGCAGCTTAGTATTGACTAGCGGGGGGGAAGATACGCAGTATTTT
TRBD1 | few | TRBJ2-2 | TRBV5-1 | CASSSATTGDTGELFF | TGCGCCAGCAGCTCCGCGACGACAGGGGACACCGGGGAGCTGTTTTTT
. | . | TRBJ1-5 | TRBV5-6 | CASSPGPGAQHF | TGTGCCAGCAGCCCTGGTCCCGGGGCCCAGCATTTT
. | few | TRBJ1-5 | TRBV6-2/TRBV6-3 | CASSYGAPPGNQPQHF | TGTGCCAGCAGTTACGGGGCTCCCCCGGGGAATCAGCCCCAGCATTTT
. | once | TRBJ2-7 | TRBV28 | CASSTLGGRAPFREQYF | TGTGCCAGCAGTACCCTCGGGGGGCGCGCCCCCTTTCGGGAGCAGTACTTC
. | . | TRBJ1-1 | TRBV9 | CASSVEAGMGTEAFF | TGTGCCAGCAGCGTAGAAGCAGGGATGGGCACTGAAGCTTTCTTT
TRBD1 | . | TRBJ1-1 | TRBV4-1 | CASSPGQDRVNTEAFF | TGCGCCAGCAGCCCGGGACAGGACAGGGTGAACACTGAAGCTTTCTTT
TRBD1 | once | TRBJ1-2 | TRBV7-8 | CASSRDRDRGLGYTF | TGTGCCAGCAGCCGAGATCGGGACAGGGGGCTCGGCTACACCTTC
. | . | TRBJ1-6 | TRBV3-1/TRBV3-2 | CASSPGPGFGGNSPLHF | TGTGCCAGCAGCCCGGGACCCGGCTTCGGGGGTAATTCACCCCTCCACTTT
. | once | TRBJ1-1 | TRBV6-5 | CASSYGGVNTEAFF | TGTGCCAGCAGTTACGGGGGGGTGAACACTGAAGCTTTCTTT
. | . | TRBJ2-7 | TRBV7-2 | CASSLAPAYEQYF | TGTGCCAGCAGCTTAGCTCCTGCCTACGAGCAGTACTTC
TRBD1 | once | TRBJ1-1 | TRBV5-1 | CASSLGTGGNTEAFF | TGCGCCAGCAGCTTAGGGACAGGGGGAAACACTGAAGCTTTCTTT
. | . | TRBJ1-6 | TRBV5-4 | CASRPGTSNNSPLHF | TGTGCCAGCAGACCCGGGACATCGAATAATTCACCCCTCCACTTT
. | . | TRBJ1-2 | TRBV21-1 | CASSPFGVGYGYTF | TGTGCCAGCAGCCCCTTCGGAGTGGGGTATGGCTACACCTTC
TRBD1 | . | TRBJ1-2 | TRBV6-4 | CASTEYPGGNYGYTF | TGTGCCAGCACCGAGTACCCAGGGGGCAACTATGGCTACACCTTC
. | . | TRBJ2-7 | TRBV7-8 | CASSPAYREGGEQYF | TGTGCCAGCAGCCCCGCCTACAGGGAAGGAGGCGAGCAGTACTTC
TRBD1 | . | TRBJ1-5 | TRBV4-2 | CASSQGQGASNQPQHF | TGTGCCAGCAGCCAAGGCCAGGGGGCGAGCAATCAGCCCCAGCATTTT
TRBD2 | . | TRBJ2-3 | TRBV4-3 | CASSQVPSGGDTQYF | TGCGCCAGCAGCCAAGTTCCTAGCGGGGGCGATACGCAGTATTTT
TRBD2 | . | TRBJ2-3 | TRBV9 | CASSVAHTGGFTDTQYF | TGTGCCAGCAGCGTAGCTCATACGGGGGGGTTCACAGATACGCAGTATTTT
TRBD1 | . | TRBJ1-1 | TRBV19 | CASTTGGTTEAFF | TGTGCCAGTACTACAGGGGGGACGACTGAAGCTTTCTTT
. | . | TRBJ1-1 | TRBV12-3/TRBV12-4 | CASSTLTNTEAFF | TGTGCCAGCAGTACCCTGACGAACACTGAAGCTTTCTTT
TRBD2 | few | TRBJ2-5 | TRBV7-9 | CASRTGTSGGAAETQYF | TGTGCCAGCAGGACCGGGACTAGCGGGGGGGCCGCAGAGACCCAGTACTTC
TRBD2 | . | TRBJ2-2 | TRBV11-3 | CASSLGGESRDGELFF | TGTGCCAGCAGCTTGGGAGGGGAAAGTCGCGACGGGGAGCTGTTTTTT
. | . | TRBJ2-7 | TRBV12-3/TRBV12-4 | CASSPGREYEQYF | TGTGCCAGCAGCCCGGGAAGGGAATACGAGCAGTACTTC
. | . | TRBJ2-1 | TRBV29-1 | CSARTGGYEQFF | TGCAGCGCACGGACAGGAGGGTACGAGCAGTTCTTC
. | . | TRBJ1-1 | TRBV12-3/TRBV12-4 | CASSQKPNTEAFF | TGTGCCAGCAGTCAGAAACCGAACACTGAAGCTTTCTTT
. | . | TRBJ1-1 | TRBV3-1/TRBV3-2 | CASSQGLEAFF | TGTGCCAGCAGCCAAGGACTTGAAGCTTTCTTT
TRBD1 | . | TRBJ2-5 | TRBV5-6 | CASSWDSETQYF | TGTGCCAGCAGCTGGGACAGCGAGACCCAGTACTTC
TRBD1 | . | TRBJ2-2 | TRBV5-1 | CASSPTWQGATGELFF | TGCGCCAGCAGCCCGACTTGGCAGGGGGCCACCGGGGAGCTGTTTTTT
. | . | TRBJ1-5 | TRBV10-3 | CAISDYGAQPQHF | TGTGCCATCAGTGACTACGGGGCTCAGCCCCAGCATTTT
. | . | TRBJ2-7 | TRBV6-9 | CASSLGERYEQYF | TGTGCCAGCAGTTTGGGGGAGCGCTACGAGCAGTACTTC
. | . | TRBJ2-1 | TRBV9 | CASSVVPSEGTQFF | TGTGCCAGCAGCGTAGTCCCATCGGAAGGTACGCAGTTCTTC
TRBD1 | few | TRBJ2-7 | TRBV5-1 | CASSLGRQGWAYEQYF | TGCGCCAGCAGCTTGGGCCGACAGGGTTGGGCCTACGAGCAGTACTTC
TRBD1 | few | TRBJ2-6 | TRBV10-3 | CAIGDRSSGANVLTF | TGTGCCATTGGGGACAGATCCTCTGGGGCCAACGTCCTGACTTTC
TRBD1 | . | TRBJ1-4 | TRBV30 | CAWTPGTGDQKLFF | TGTGCCTGGACCCCCGGGACAGGGGACCAAAAACTGTTTTTT
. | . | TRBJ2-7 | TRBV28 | CASSPPGARREQYF | TGTGCCAGCAGTCCGCCGGGGGCGAGGAGAGAGCAGTACTTC
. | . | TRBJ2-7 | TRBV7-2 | CASSLAFSGEQYF | TGTGCCAGCAGCTTAGCCTTCAGTGGAGAGCAGTACTTC
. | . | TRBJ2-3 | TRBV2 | CASKARVADTQYF | TGTGCCAGCAAGGCACGGGTGGCAGATACGCAGTATTTT
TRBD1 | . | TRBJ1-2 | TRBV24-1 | CATSDRENYGYTF | TGTGCCACCAGCGACAGGGAGAACTATGGCTACACCTTC
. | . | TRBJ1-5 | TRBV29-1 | CSVGGGNQPQHF | TGCAGCGTGGGGGGGGGCAATCAGCCCCAGCATTTT
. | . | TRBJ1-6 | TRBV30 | CAWSGNRDSPLHF | TGTGCCTGGAGTGGAAACAGGGATTCACCCCTCCACTTT
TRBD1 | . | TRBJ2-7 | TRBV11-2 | CASSLGQRRYEQYF | TGTGCCAGCAGCTTGGGACAGCGACGCTACGAGCAGTACTTC
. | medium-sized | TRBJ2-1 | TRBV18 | CASSPLGGQGNEQFF | TGTGCCAGCTCACCACTGGGGGGCCAGGGAAATGAGCAGTTCTTC
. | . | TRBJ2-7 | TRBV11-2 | CASSSNPPVEEQYF | TGTGCCAGCAGCTCTAATCCGCCCGTCGAAGAGCAGTACTTC